The rows below give T cell receptor beta chains drawn from one sample of a study of T cell repertoires in cytomegalovirus infection. TCRdb redid the calling of the reads with MiXCR, one entry per CDR3 protein. The sample has a few hundred thousand distinct CDR3 sequences; about 13% are singletons. The sample comprised PBMCs. Receptors were obtained from a human donor in good health (CMV status not recorded). Some clones in this sample may be carry-over from other donors' samples. The CDR3 runs from the conserved cysteine through the conserved F or W. The order of the fields is V gene, D gene, J gene, clone size, CDR3 protein, CDR3 DNA. A D gene is named only where the DNA matches it firmly. Not every row has a clone size; where given, it reads once, few, many or a size class.

V gene: TRBV28
D gene: .
J gene: TRBJ1-5
clone size: .
CDR3 protein: CASSPAASSNQPQHF
CDR3 DNA: TGTGCCAGCAGCCCGGCGGCTAGTAGCAATCAGCCCCAGCATTTT

V gene: TRBV18
D gene: .
J gene: TRBJ1-1
clone size: many
CDR3 protein: CASSLAGRDTEAFF
CDR3 DNA: TGTGCCAGCTCACTCGCAGGGAGGGACACTGAAGCTTTCTTT

V gene: TRBV2
D gene: .
J gene: TRBJ2-2
clone size: .
CDR3 protein: CASSRRGGSTGELFF
CDR3 DNA: TGTGCCAGCAGTCGCAGGGGGGGCAGCACCGGGGAGCTGTTTTTT

V gene: TRBV11-2
D gene: .
J gene: TRBJ2-7
clone size: .
CDR3 protein: CASSLGAGSSYEQYF
CDR3 DNA: TGTGCCAGCAGCTTGGGGGCGGGATCCTCCTACGAGCAGTACTTC

V gene: TRBV7-9
D gene: TRBD1
J gene: TRBJ1-2
clone size: many
CDR3 protein: CASSHTGESYGYTF
CDR3 DNA: TGTGCCAGCAGCCATACAGGGGAGTCCTATGGCTACACCTTC

V gene: TRBV7-9
D gene: .
J gene: TRBJ2-7
clone size: many
CDR3 protein: CASSSASSPYEQYF
CDR3 DNA: TGTGCCAGCAGCTCCGCTAGCTCCCCCTACGAGCAGTACTTC

V gene: TRBV12-5
D gene: .
J gene: TRBJ1-1
clone size: many
CDR3 protein: CASGLAPIGPQNTEAFF
CDR3 DNA: TGTGCTAGTGGTTTGGCCCCAATCGGCCCCCAGAACACTGAAGCTTTCTTT

V gene: TRBV7-2
D gene: .
J gene: TRBJ2-4
clone size: many
CDR3 protein: CASSLSGLAKNIQYF
CDR3 DNA: TGTGCCAGCAGCTTATCGGGCCTAGCCAAAAACATTCAGTACTTC

V gene: TRBV28
D gene: .
J gene: TRBJ1-5
clone size: few
CDR3 protein: CASSPDMSNQPQHF
CDR3 DNA: TGTGCCAGCAGTCCCGACATGAGCAATCAGCCCCAGCATTTT

V gene: TRBV19
D gene: TRBD1
J gene: TRBJ1-5
clone size: few
CDR3 protein: CASSLPYRGGQPQHF
CDR3 DNA: TGTGCCAGTAGTCTCCCCTACAGGGGCGGGCAGCCCCAGCATTTT

V gene: TRBV20-1
D gene: .
J gene: TRBJ2-5
clone size: .
CDR3 protein: CSARDWDQETQYF
CDR3 DNA: TGCAGTGCTAGAGATTGGGATCAAGAGACCCAGTACTTC

V gene: TRBV12-3/TRBV12-4
D gene: .
J gene: TRBJ2-7
clone size: many
CDR3 protein: CASSLGIVYEQYF
CDR3 DNA: TGTGCCAGCAGTTTAGGGATCGTCTACGAGCAGTACTTC

V gene: TRBV7-6
D gene: TRBD1
J gene: TRBJ2-7
clone size: many
CDR3 protein: CASSLRPGTGVHEQYF
CDR3 DNA: TGTGCCAGCAGCTTAAGGCCGGGGACAGGAGTCCACGAGCAGTACTTC

V gene: TRBV20-1
D gene: .
J gene: TRBJ2-1
clone size: .
CDR3 protein: CSLLEGSSYNEQFF
CDR3 DNA: TGCAGTCTTCTAGAGGGGAGCTCCTACAATGAGCAGTTCTTC

V gene: TRBV7-2
D gene: .
J gene: TRBJ1-3
clone size: many
CDR3 protein: CASSPGRNTIYF
CDR3 DNA: TGTGCCAGCAGCCCCGGCAGAAACACCATATATTTT

V gene: TRBV2
D gene: TRBD2
J gene: TRBJ2-7
clone size: many
CDR3 protein: CASSENGLVAEQYF
CDR3 DNA: TGTGCCAGCAGTGAAAACGGACTAGTTGCCGAGCAGTACTTC

V gene: TRBV4-1
D gene: .
J gene: TRBJ2-7
clone size: few
CDR3 protein: CASSQDREQYF
CDR3 DNA: TGCGCCAGCAGCCAAGACCGCGAGCAGTACTTC

V gene: TRBV5-4
D gene: .
J gene: TRBJ1-1
clone size: .
CDR3 protein: CASSGSGVHTEAFF
CDR3 DNA: TGTGCCAGCAGCGGCTCTGGGGTGCACACTGAAGCTTTCTTT

V gene: TRBV12-3/TRBV12-4
D gene: .
J gene: TRBJ1-4
clone size: many
CDR3 protein: CASSFTTLGEKLFF
CDR3 DNA: TGTGCCAGCAGTTTTACCACTCTGGGGGAAAAACTGTTTTTT

V gene: TRBV7-2
D gene: .
J gene: TRBJ2-3
clone size: many
CDR3 protein: CASSLLASSTDTQYF
CDR3 DNA: TGTGCCAGCAGCTTGCTAGCGTCAAGCACAGATACGCAGTATTTT

V gene: TRBV28
D gene: TRBD1
J gene: TRBJ2-7
clone size: .
CDR3 protein: CASSVHRGLGEQYF
CDR3 DNA: TGTGCCAGCAGTGTCCACAGGGGGCTGGGTGAGCAGTACTTC

V gene: TRBV19
D gene: .
J gene: TRBJ2-5
clone size: .
CDR3 protein: CASSFLTGGRETQYF
CDR3 DNA: TGTGCCAGTAGTTTCTTGACCGGAGGTAGAGAGACCCAGTACTTC

V gene: TRBV2
D gene: TRBD1
J gene: TRBJ1-5
clone size: .
CDR3 protein: CASKQGIQPQHF
CDR3 DNA: TGTGCCAGCAAACAGGGGATTCAGCCCCAGCATTTT

V gene: TRBV12-3/TRBV12-4
D gene: TRBD2
J gene: TRBJ2-1
clone size: .
CDR3 protein: CASSRLGASGRGNEQFF
CDR3 DNA: TGTGCCAGCAGTCGACTGGGGGCTAGCGGGAGGGGGAATGAGCAGTTCTTC

V gene: TRBV4-1
D gene: .
J gene: TRBJ2-3
clone size: few
CDR3 protein: CASSQAVAVGTDTQYF
CDR3 DNA: TGCGCCAGCAGCCAAGCGGTGGCTGTGGGCACAGATACGCAGTATTTT